The clone carrying this TCR beta chain appeared many times. Antigen unknown. RNA transcripts served as the template for amplifying TCR beta CDR3 regions. With the HTBI primer set, the TCR CDR3 went through a first round of RT-PCR. TCRdb re-called the multiplex PCR reads with MiXCR, one entry per CDR3 protein. The data contain some 490,000 distinct CDR3 sequences, 22% of them seen just once; the ten biggest clones take up about 53%. The germline V gene has CDR1 SEHNR and CDR2 FQNEAQ (reference sequence). There are 14 residues in the CDR3. Trimming took 5 bases from V and 0 from J, leaving 11 bases between them. This record comes from a study of T cells in Graves' hyperthyroidism and ophthalmopathy. About the study: It was at initial diagnosis, before any treatment, that peripheral blood was collected.

Findings and caveats of the study: Appearing also in blood were most of the thyroid clonotypes expanded above 0.001.

This TCR was sampled from a woman aged 70 to 79 with Graves' ophthalmopathy. Source material: blood. The gene calls are TRBV7-9 and TRBJ2-7, with D maybe TRBD1 (5 bases). CDR3 sequence (DNA): TGTGCCAGCAGCACCTGGGGCGCCTCCTACGAGCAGTACTTC. Protein product: CASSTWGASYEQYF.